The 30 T cell receptor beta chains below were found in one sample sequenced in a study of regulatory T cells in long-lasting Graves disease (dated by TCRdb to about 2021). The library was produced with multiplex PCR. The sequencer was an Illumina HiSeq 4000. CDR3 regions were amplified by Arm-PCR with iRepertoire HTBI primers to construct TCR beta libraries. The public sequencing data were trimmed at Q25 with fastp and processed into clonotypes with MiXCR by TCRdb, which kept only in-frame beta chains. Each entry merges the rows of one CDR3 protein and shows their most common DNA and genes. The sample includes over 200,000 distinct CDR3 sequences, with around 20% observed a single time. The top ten hold roughly a fifth of the sample. What this sample's time point label stands for: newly diagnosed GD, antithyroid drugs for less than 3 months. For both TCR sequencing and RNA sequencing, RNA was extracted from PBMCs using TRIzol.

Sequences were derived from peripheral blood mononuclear cells (PBMCs), sampled at new diagnosis, from a patient treated with antithyroid drugs. Receptor source: a female donor with Graves disease.

This clonotype was seen at least ten times. CDR3 residues: CASSLRLAGGGASTDTQYF. DNA for the CDR3: TGTGCCAGCAGTCTACGACTAGCGGGAGGAGGGGCTAGCACAGATACGCAGTATTTT. The chain employs TRBV2 and TRBJ2-3; 13 bases are a match to TRBD2. The V gene's germline CDR1 is SNHLY and CDR2 FYNNEI. J was trimmed by 0 bases and V by 5 bases; bases with no gene match: 11. This CDR3 region has 19 residues.

This clonotype was seen many times. The chain joins TRBV6-4 to TRBJ1-2; D is undetermined. This CDR3 contains 15 residues. V dropped 6 bases and J dropped 4 bases, with 18 bases sitting between them. Looked up from germline, CDR1 is MRHNA and CDR2 is SNTAGT. CDR3 DNA sequence: TGTGCCAGCAGCCCGACTGAGGGAGTTCGCTATGGCTACACCTTC. Residues: CASSPTEGVRYGYTF.

There are many counts of this clonotype. V and J are TRBV19 and TRBJ1-2; TRBD1 matches 8 bases. The CDR3 runs to 14 residues. V lost 6 bases and J lost 4; bases outside the gene matches: 7. Germline values: CDR1 LNHDA, CDR2 SQIVND (reference sequence). The CDR3 DNA sequence: TGTGCCAGTAGCCGGCCAGGGGGCGGCTATGGCTACACCTTC. This codes for CASSRPGGGYGYTF. The variable domain in full, with the rest retrieved from reference TRBV19 and TRBJ1-2, is DGGITQSPKYLFRKEGQNVTLSCEQNLNHDAMYWYRQDPGQGLRLIYYSQIVNDFQKGDIAEGYSVSREKKESFPLTVTSAQKNPTAFYLCASSRPGGGYGYTFGSGTRLTVV.

V usage is TRBV12-3 or TRBV12-4 and J usage is TRBJ1-5; the D is unclear. Trimming pared 1 base from V and 3 bases from J, leaving 10 bases between. The CDR3 loop spans 15 amino acids. CDR3 coding DNA: TGTGCCAGCAGTTTAGAGGGTCACAACAATCAGCCCCAGCATTTT. Translating gives CASSLEGHNNQPQHF.

This clonotype was observed many times. The chain employs TRBV28 and TRBJ1-5; the D gene is possibly TRBD1 (5 bases). Germline loops: CDR1 MDHEN, CDR2 SYDVKM. CDR3 size: 14 residues. Trimming took off 7 bases at V and 4 bases at J, with 14 bases between the two ends. CDR3 bases: TGTGCCAGCACCCCCATAGGGGAAAATCAGCCCCAGCATTTT. Protein sequence: CASTPIGENQPQHF.

This clonotype has only a few counts. This may arise from a read error, as a much more abundant clone is one base away. The chain has TRBV2 and TRBJ1-2, with D possibly being TRBD1 (5 bases). Germline values: CDR1 SNHLY, CDR2 FYNNEI. The CDR3 is made up of 14 amino acids. CDR3 sequence: CAGSADGGGYGYTF. Here the CDR3 DNA reads TGTGCCGGCAGCGCGGACGGGGGTGGCTATGGCTACACCTTC.

This clonotype was detected ten times or more. The J gene is TRBJ2-7, the V gene TRBV5-1; D is possibly TRBD1 (5 bases). Germline lookup yields CDR1 SGHRS and CDR2 YFSETQ. The V end lost 0 bases, the J end lost 1 base, and 11 bases lay between the germline ends. The CDR3 contains 15 residues. The DNA of the CDR3 is TGCGCCAGCAGCTTGGCTGGTACAGGTTCCTACGAGCAGTACTTC. Protein sequence: CASSLAGTGSYEQYF.

This clonotype has a count of ten or more. V gene TRBV20-1 combines with J gene TRBJ2-5; D gene ambiguous. V gave up 3 bases and J gave up 7 bases, with 15 bases separating them. The CDR3 length is 13 residues. Germline loops: CDR1 DFQATT, CDR2 SNEGSKA (reference sequence). CDR3 coding DNA: TGCAGTGCTAGGGACCCGCTGGATGCGACCCAGTACTTC. It is translated as CSARDPLDATQYF.

This clonotype was recorded many times. The chain has TRBV12-3 or TRBV12-4 and TRBJ1-2; 9 bases align to TRBD1. The CDR3 is 14 amino acids. The junction had 5 bases not matched to a gene; V was cut back by 6 bases and J by 3 bases. Here the CDR3 DNA reads TGTGCCAGCAGGGGGACAGGGTTCGACTATGGCTACACCTTC. Translation gives CASRGTGFDYGYTF.

Ten or more counts support this clonotype. CDR3 sequence (DNA): TGCAGCGTTGGGACTGTGAACACTGAAGCTTTCTTT. Translated, it gives CSVGTVNTEAFF. The chain is built from TRBV29-1 and TRBJ1-1, with D unresolved. The germline CDR1 and CDR2 sequences are SQVTM and ANQGSEA. Deletions cut 4 bases from V and 0 bases from J, with 6 bases between. The CDR3 totals 12 residues.

This clonotype was counted many times. The V and J genes are TRBV28 and TRBJ2-7, with a weak D call TRBD1 (6 bases). Trimming shortened V by 6 bases and J by 0 bases, and 9 bases separated the two germline ends. CDR1 MDHEN and CDR2 SYDVKM come from the germline V gene. This CDR3 is built from 13 residues. The CDR3 region is CASRQGGSYEQYF. As DNA, the CDR3 is TGTGCCAGCAGGCAAGGGGGCTCCTACGAGCAGTACTTC.

This clonotype occurred many times. The V call is TRBV18, the J call TRBJ2-7, with 7 nucleotides matching TRBD2. With V trimmed by 3 bases and J by 4 bases, 6 bases remained unmatched. Germline V gene sequence: CDR1 KGHSH, CDR2 LQKENI. The CDR3 length is 14 residues. The CDR3 DNA is TGTGCCAGCTCACCCCGAGGCGGGGGTTACGAGCAGTACTTC. This gives the protein CASSPRGGGYEQYF.

In this sample, this clonotype turned up many times. The DNA of the CDR3 is TGTGCCAGCAGCAAAGCGGGCCTCTACGAGCAGTACTTC. Translation gives CASSKAGLYEQYF. V usage is TRBV7-9 and J usage is TRBJ2-7; a weak D match, TRBD2 (6 bases). V lost 5 bases and J lost 3, with 11 bases in between. Germline-derived CDR1 and CDR2 are SEHNR and FQNEAQ (reference sequence). The CDR3 spans 13 residues.

At least ten counts were recorded for this clonotype. The CDR3 here is CASSKLVTDTQYF. CDR3 DNA: TGTGCCAGCAGTAAATTAGTCACAGATACGCAGTATTTT. V and J are TRBV27 and TRBJ2-3; D call uncertain. The CDR3 runs 13 residues. V lost 5 bases, J lost 2 bases, and 8 bases lay in between. Looked up from germline, CDR1 is MNHEY and CDR2 is SMNVEV (reference sequence).

In its sample, this clonotype was seen many times. This chain connects TRBV10-3 to TRBJ2-7; a weak D match, TRBD2 (5 bases). V was shortened by 2 bases and J by 0 bases, with 8 bases between the two germline ends. The germline V gene encodes CDR1 ENHRY and CDR2 SYGVKD. There are 14 residues in the CDR3. CDR3 sequence reads: CAISEGLPSYEQYF. CDR3 sequence (DNA): TGTGCCATCAGTGAGGGACTGCCCTCCTACGAGCAGTACTTC.

The chain joins TRBV7-3 to TRBJ2-2; D gene uncertain. V lost 4 bases and J lost 5, with 11 bases in between. This CDR3 spans 14 amino acids. Germline loops: CDR1 SGHTA, CDR2 FQGTGA. The chain's CDR3 is CASSSTWGTGELFF. Here the CDR3 DNA reads TGTGCCAGCAGCTCTACCTGGGGAACCGGGGAGCTGTTTTTT.

This clonotype showed up many times. The chain joins TRBV7-6 to TRBJ2-5; D remains unclear. The CDR3 spans 13 residues. Germline lookup yields CDR1 SGHVS and CDR2 FNYEAQ. The germline V and J ends were trimmed by 5 bases and 1 base, with 8 bases remaining between them. CDR3 loop: CASSKATQETQYF. The DNA for the CDR3 is TGTGCCAGCAGCAAGGCGACCCAAGAGACCCAGTACTTC. Full variable domain (remainder filled in from reference TRBV7-6 and TRBJ2-5): GAGVSQSPRYKVTKRGQDVALRCDPISGHVSLYWYRQALGQGPEFLTYFNYEAQQDKSGLPNDRFSAERPEGSISTLTIQRTEQRDSAMYRCASSKATQETQYFGPGTRLLVL.

On this clonotype itself: A much larger clone differs by one base, so this may be a read error. Likely a read error: the CDR3 ends without its conserved phenylalanine or tryptophan. The V call is TRBV11-2, the J call TRBJ2-7; D is unresolved. This CDR3 has 14 residues. Germline-derived CDR1 and CDR2 are SGHAT and FQNNGV. Trimming stripped 0 bases from V and 4 bases from J, with 10 bases between. DNA of the CDR3: TGTGCCAGCAGCTTAGATCAAACAGATTACGAGCAGTACCTC. Translating it yields CASSLDQTDYEQYL.

This clonotype was observed many times. The J gene is TRBJ1-1, the V gene TRBV7-9; D uncertain. This CDR3 comprises 12 residues. V lost 3 bases, J lost 1 base, and 3 bases lay in between. CDR1 is SEHNR and CDR2 is FQNEAQ in the germline V gene (reference sequence). Written as DNA, the CDR3 is TGTGCCAGCAGCTTTACGAACACTGAAGCTTTCTTT. It translates to CASSFTNTEAFF.

This clonotype has ten or more counts. The chain joins TRBV14 to TRBJ2-1; D is unclear. The germline CDR1 and CDR2 sequences are SGHDN and FVKESK. The CDR3 covers 15 residues. The V end was cut by 0 bases, the J end by 3 bases, with 9 bases between. CDR3 region: CASSQDQSFYNEQFF. CDR3 in DNA: TGTGCCAGCAGCCAAGATCAGAGTTTCTACAATGAGCAGTTCTTC. Based on the CDR3 plus reference TRBV14 and TRBJ2-1, the full variable domain is EAGVTQFPSHSVIEKGQTVTLRCDPISGHDNLYWYRRVMGKEIKFLLHFVKESKQDESGMPNNRFLAERTGGTYSTLKVQPAELEDSGVYFCASSQDQSFYNEQFFGPGTRLTVL.

This clonotype came up many times. The V and J genes are TRBV14 and TRBJ2-3; 12 bases fit TRBD2. Germline assignment: CDR1 SGHDN and CDR2 FVKESK. V was clipped by 4 bases and J by 2 bases; unmatched bases: 1. The CDR3 consists of 15 residues. CDR3 loop: CASSRTSGNTDTQYF. The CDR3 region has the DNA TGTGCCAGCAGCCGGACTAGCGGGAACACAGATACGCAGTATTTT. The full variable domain, completed using reference TRBV14 and TRBJ2-3, is EAGVTQFPSHSVIEKGQTVTLRCDPISGHDNLYWYRRVMGKEIKFLLHFVKESKQDESGMPNNRFLAERTGGTYSTLKVQPAELEDSGVYFCASSRTSGNTDTQYFGPGTRLTVL.

Ten or more counts support this clonotype. V gene TRBV27 combines with J gene TRBJ1-2; a weak D match, TRBD1 (5 bases). V dropped 5 bases and J dropped 0 bases, with 10 bases sitting between them. Per germline, CDR1 MNHEY and CDR2 SMNVEV (reference sequence). The CDR3 runs to 14 residues. Written as DNA, the CDR3 is TGTGCCAGCAGTCCCTACAGGCCTAACTATGGCTACACCTTC. Its translation is CASSPYRPNYGYTF.

CDR3 in DNA: TGTGCCAGCCGCTCACCGGCGGGGACCGCTAATGAAAAACTGTTTTTT. Protein sequence: CASRSPAGTANEKLFF. The chain recombines TRBV28 with TRBJ1-4; D possibly corresponds to TRBD1 (5 bases). Germline CDR1 is MDHEN and CDR2 is SYDVKM. The CDR3 covers 16 residues. V was trimmed by 8 bases and J by 3 bases, leaving 19 bases between them. The complete variable domain, with remaining parts taken from reference TRBV28 and TRBJ1-4, reads DVKVTQSSRYLVKRTGEKVFLECVQDMDHENMFWYRQDPGLGLRLIYFSYDVKMKEKGDIPEGYSVSREKKERFSLILESASTNQTSMYLCASRSPAGTANEKLFFGSGTQLSVL.

This clonotype has a count of ten or more. V is TRBV6-1 and J is TRBJ2-5; D unresolved. Trimming cost V 6 bases and J 2 bases, with 28 bases left between them. Germline V gene data show CDR1 as MNHNS and CDR2 as SASEGT. This CDR3 region has 19 residues. The CDR3 here is CASSLSTETPDSLQETQYF. The CDR3 nucleotides are TGTGCCAGCAGCCTAAGCACAGAAACACCTGACTCCTTACAAGAGACCCAGTACTTC.

In its sample, this clonotype was seen many times. The V call is TRBV20-1, the J call TRBJ1-1; D ambiguous. The V end lost 6 bases, the J end lost 0 bases, and 11 bases lay between the germline ends. CDR3 size: 13 residues. Germline lookup yields CDR1 DFQATT and CDR2 SNEGSKA (reference sequence). The chain's CDR3 is CSAWRYMNTEAFF. The CDR3 region has the DNA TGCAGTGCCTGGAGGTATATGAACACTGAAGCTTTCTTT.

In its sample, this clonotype was seen many times. V gene TRBV11-3 combines with J gene TRBJ1-5; perhaps TRBD1 as D (5 bases). CDR3 length: 13 amino acids. Deletions cut 5 bases from V and 5 bases from J, with 10 bases between. Germline CDR1 SGHNT, CDR2 YENEEA. CDR3 sequence (DNA): TGTGCCAGCAGCACAGGCTGGGATCAGCCCCAGCATTTT. This codes for CASSTGWDQPQHF.

This clonotype appeared many times. One junction end disagrees with the germline gene, perhaps due to a read error. This chain uses TRBV18 with TRBJ2-5; either TRBD1 or TRBD2 may supply D (5 bases each). The CDR3 totals 12 residues. Germline loops: CDR1 KGHSH, CDR2 LQKENI. CDR3 sequence: CASSTNRDPVVF. CDR3 nucleotide sequence: TGTGCCAGCTCAACTAACCGGGACCCGGTTGTCTTC.

The chain carries TRBV12-5 and TRBJ1-1; 7 bases are a match to TRBD1. The germline CDR1 and CDR2 sequences are LGHNT and FRNRAP. The CDR3 has 16 amino acids. J was trimmed by 5 bases and V by 2 bases; bases with no gene match: 11. The CDR3 loop reads CASGLSRTGSGTEAFF. CDR3 DNA: TGTGCTAGTGGTTTGAGTAGGACAGGTTCGGGGACTGAAGCTTTCTTT.

The table lists this clonotype with many counts. The chain carries TRBV12-3 or TRBV12-4 and TRBJ1-2, with D possibly TRBD1 on 6 matching bases. This CDR3 spans 13 amino acids. The V end lost 6 bases, the J end lost 7 bases, and 15 bases lay between the germline ends. The CDR3 loop is CASSRGAVVGYTF. CDR3 coding DNA: TGTGCCAGCAGCCGGGGGGCTGTGGTTGGCTACACCTTC.

This clonotype was detected many times. V usage is TRBV2 and J usage is TRBJ1-2, with TRBD1 identical over 9 bases. Per germline, CDR1 SNHLY and CDR2 FYNNEI. Trimming took 4 bases from V and 4 from J; bases not matched to a gene: 7. This CDR3 region has 15 residues. The CDR3, as DNA: TGTGCCAGCAGTGTACAGGGGGCCAGCCTCTATGGCTACACCTTC. This translates into CASSVQGASLYGYTF.